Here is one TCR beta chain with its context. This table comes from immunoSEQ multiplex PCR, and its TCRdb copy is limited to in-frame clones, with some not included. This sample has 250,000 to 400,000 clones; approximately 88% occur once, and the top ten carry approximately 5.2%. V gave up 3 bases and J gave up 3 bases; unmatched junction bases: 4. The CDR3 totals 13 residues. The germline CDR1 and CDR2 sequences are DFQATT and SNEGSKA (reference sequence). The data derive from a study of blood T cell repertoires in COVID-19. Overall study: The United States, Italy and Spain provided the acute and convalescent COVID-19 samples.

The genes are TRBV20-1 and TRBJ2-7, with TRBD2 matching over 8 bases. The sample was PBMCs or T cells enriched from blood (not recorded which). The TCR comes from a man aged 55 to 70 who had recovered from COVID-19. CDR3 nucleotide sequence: TGCAGTGCTAGTTCGGGGGGGGGCTACGAGCAGTACTTC. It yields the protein CSASSGGGYEQYF.